This TCR beta chain was sequenced in a study of control samples from healthy donors and cancer patients. The CDR3 extends over 14 amino acids. The germline V gene encodes CDR1 SGHTA and CDR2 FQGNSA. After removal of 0 bases from V and 6 bases from J, the junction contained 0 bases not matched to a gene. Assay used: immunoSEQ multiplex PCR; TCRdb lists only in-frame clones, some missing. The repertoire includes thousands of clones, approximately 82% of them detected once, and more than 25% sits in the top ten. This chain joins TRBV7-2 and TRBJ2-4; 9 bases fit TRBD2. The sample comprised PBMCs. This clonotype was sampled from a man aged 65 to 79 with lung cancer. Here the CDR3 DNA reads TGTGCCAGCAGCTTAGCACTAGCGGGAAACATTCAGTACTTC. It encodes CASSLALAGNIQYF.